These 21 T cell receptor beta chains were sequenced from one sample in a study of blood T cell repertoires in COVID-19. The data were produced by immunoSEQ multiplex PCR, yet TCRdb's version contains in-frame clones alone and is incomplete. The table includes hundreds of thousands of clones, roughly 87% detected once. Input material: PBMCs or T cells enriched from blood (not recorded which). The origin of the receptors is a woman under 30 who had recovered from COVID-19.

This clone was counted between two and nine times. This chain links TRBV7-2 with TRBJ2-7, with no clear D. CDR1 and CDR2 from the germline V gene are SGHTA and FQGNSA. V was trimmed by 1 base and J by 6 bases, leaving 13 bases between them. The CDR3 length is 14 residues. CDR3 in amino acids: CASSLGRYLGEQYF. The CDR3 DNA sequence: TGTGCCAGCAGCTTAGGTCGCTATCTTGGCGAGCAGTACTTC.

The chain employs TRBV30 and TRBJ1-5, with a weak D call TRBD1 (5 bases). The CDR3 spans 14 residues. Germline lookup yields CDR1 GTSNPN and CDR2 SVGIG (reference sequence). With 3 bases removed from V and 3 bases from J, the gap between germline ends came to 12 bases. This CDR3 is CAWSPGGINQPQHF. The DNA of the CDR3 is TGTGCCTGGAGCCCCGGGGGGATCAATCAGCCCCAGCATTTT.

The chain links TRBV7-8 to TRBJ2-1; 9 bases are a match to TRBD1. Germline V gene data show CDR1 as SGHVS and CDR2 as FQNEAQ. This CDR3 comprises 13 residues. V gave up 7 bases and J gave up 5 bases; unmatched junction bases: 3. In nucleotides, the CDR3 is TGTGCCAGCAACCGGGACAGGGACAATGAGCAGTTCTTC. This gives the protein CASNRDRDNEQFF.

V is TRBV19 and J is TRBJ1-5, with D hard to call. Trimming took 4 bases from V and 0 from J, leaving 7 bases between them. Germline CDR1 LNHDA, CDR2 SQIVND (reference sequence). The CDR3 length is 14 residues. CDR3 region: CASSSQNSNQPQHF. CDR3 nucleotides: TGTGCCAGTAGTAGTCAGAATAGCAATCAGCCCCAGCATTTT.

The V gene is TRBV2, the J gene TRBJ1-6, with TRBD1 matching 8 bases. There are 14 residues in the CDR3. Trimming cost V 5 bases and J 6 bases; bases outside gene matches: 3. Germline values: CDR1 SNHLY, CDR2 FYNNEI. For the CDR3, the DNA is TGTGCCAGCAGTAAGACAGGGGCTAATTCACCCCTCCACTTT. It specifies CASSKTGANSPLHF.

V is TRBV7-3 and J is TRBJ1-5, with 7 bases aligning to TRBD1. Germline CDR1 SGHTA, CDR2 FQGTGA. CDR3 length equals 18 residues. J was trimmed by 4 bases and V by 1 base; bases with no gene match: 13. The CDR3 nucleotides are TGTGCCAGCAGCTTAAGTTCTGGGGTAGGGGGCTGGAATCAGCCCCAGCATTTT. It translates to CASSLSSGVGGWNQPQHF.

This chain uses TRBV11-3 with TRBJ2-7; D remains ambiguous. The CDR3 is 12 amino acids. With 0 bases removed from V and 3 bases from J, the gap between germline ends came to 3 bases. Germline values: CDR1 SGHNT, CDR2 YENEEA. CDR3 in amino acids: CASSLDGYEQYF. CDR3 DNA: TGTGCCAGCAGCTTAGACGGCTACGAGCAGTACTTC.

This clone was counted once. The rearrangement links TRBV18 to TRBJ2-7; TRBD1 is a possible D gene (5 bases). Germline V CDR1 and CDR2: KGHSH, LQKENI. The ends were cut back, 4 bases at V and 3 bases at J, with 10 bases in the middle. The CDR3 has 13 amino acids. The CDR3 reads CASSLVRDYEQYF. Written as DNA, the CDR3 is TGTGCCAGCTCACTCGTCAGGGACTACGAGCAGTACTTC.

This clone was detected only once. The chain joins TRBV7-3 to TRBJ2-1; 9 bases map to TRBD1. This CDR3 spans 17 amino acids. Germline CDR1 is SGHTA and CDR2 is FQGTGA. Trimming at V came to 4 bases and at J to 4 bases, leaving 11 bases not matched to a gene. The CDR3 here is CASSSLPGQGGYNEQFF. The DNA of the CDR3 is TGTGCCAGCAGCTCATTACCGGGACAGGGCGGATACAATGAGCAGTTCTTC.

CDR3 loop: CATSRSPFSSSYNEQFF. CDR3 in DNA: TGTGCCACCAGCAGATCCCCCTTCTCGAGCTCCTACAATGAGCAGTTCTTC. J is TRBJ2-1 and V is TRBV15; D call uncertain. Trimming removed 2 bases at V and 0 bases at J, with 14 bases between. CDR1 is LNHNV and CDR2 is YYDKDF in the germline V gene (reference sequence). The CDR3 runs to 17 residues.

The chain joins TRBV7-4 to TRBJ2-5, with 9 bases aligning to TRBD2. Germline-derived CDR1 and CDR2 are SGHVT and SQSDAQ. The trim removed 5 bases at V and 6 bases at J, leaving 7 bases unmatched. The CDR3 runs to 14 residues. The CDR3 spells CASSPGLAPKTQYF. The CDR3 DNA follows: TGTGCCAGCAGCCCGGGACTAGCCCCCAAGACCCAGTACTTC. Complete variable domain (other parts from reference TRBV7-4 and TRBJ2-5): GAGVSQSPRYKVAKRGRDVALRCDSISGHVTLYWYRQTLGQGSEVLTYSQSDAQRDKSGRPSGRFSAERPERSVSTLKIQRTEQGDSAVYLCASSPGLAPKTQYFGPGTRLLVL.

This clone showed up just a few times. As DNA, the CDR3 is TGTGCCACCAGCAGAGATTCCTACTCGGGACTAGTTATCGACGAGCAGTACTTC. Its protein product is CATSRDSYSGLVIDEQYF. This chain joins TRBV15 and TRBJ2-7; 8 nucleotides match TRBD2. Germline V gene sequence: CDR1 LNHNV, CDR2 YYDKDF (reference sequence). The CDR3 length is 18 residues. V dropped 0 bases and J dropped 5; count of bases not matched to a gene: 15.

This chain uses TRBV28 with TRBJ2-1, with 10 positions matching TRBD2. Germline CDR1 reads MDHEN; CDR2 reads SYDVKM. Trimming cost V 5 bases and J 7 bases; bases outside gene matches: 8. CDR3 size: 15 residues. In DNA form, the CDR3 reads TGTGCCAGCAGTCCCGGGGGACTAGCGCGTAATGAGCAGTTCTTC. It yields the protein CASSPGGLARNEQFF.

There are a few counts of this clone. V gene TRBV5-5 combines with J gene TRBJ2-6; possible D gene TRBD2, 5 bases. Trimming stripped 4 bases from V and 0 bases from J, with 8 bases between. The germline V gene has CDR1 SGHKS and CDR2 YYEKEE (reference sequence). The CDR3 is 15 residues long. CDR3 nucleotide sequence: TGTGCCAGCAGCCGAGGGAGCTCTGGGGCCAACGTCCTGACTTTC. It yields the protein CASSRGSSGANVLTF.

V and J are TRBV5-4 and TRBJ2-3; TRBD2 aligns across 7 bases. V lost 3 bases, J lost 6 bases, and 10 bases stayed unmatched. CDR3 length equals 15 residues. The germline CDR1 and CDR2 sequences are SGHNT and YYREEE (reference sequence). The DNA of the CDR3 is TGTGCCAGCAGCTCATTGGGGGGGTTTACCGATACGCAGTATTTT. Translated, it gives CASSSLGGFTDTQYF.

The chain is built from TRBV28 and TRBJ2-1; 14 bases are shared with TRBD2. Germline trimming cut 6 bases from V and 12 bases from J; bases unmatched to any gene: 10. Germline lookup yields CDR1 MDHEN and CDR2 SYDVKM. The CDR3 has 15 residues. In DNA form, the CDR3 reads TGTGCCAGCAGCCAGACTAGCGGGAGGGATTCTGCGCAGTTCTTC. Its protein product is CASSQTSGRDSAQFF.

Only one count was recorded for this clone. V and J are TRBV4-2 and TRBJ2-1; 7 bases match TRBD2. Per germline, CDR1 LGHNA and CDR2 YNFKEQ. The CDR3 runs 17 residues. The V gene end was trimmed by 1 base and the J gene end by 6 bases; junction bases not matched to a gene: 12. The CDR3 region has the DNA TGTGCCAGCAGCCAAGGTCGAGGAAGCGGGGTAGGCAATGAGCAGTTCTTC. Translation: CASSQGRGSGVGNEQFF.

J is TRBJ1-1 and V is TRBV18; the match to TRBD1 covers 7 bases. This CDR3 has 16 amino acids. With 3 bases clipped from V and 1 base from J, the junction kept 8 bases outside the gene matches. Germline V gene sequence: CDR1 KGHSH, CDR2 LQKENI. The CDR3 loop is CASSPRDRGENTEAFF. The CDR3 DNA follows: TGTGCCAGCTCACCGCGGGACAGAGGCGAGAACACTGAAGCTTTCTTT.

This clone was seen a few times. V usage is TRBV7-8 and J usage is TRBJ1-6; D unclear. The germline CDR1 and CDR2 sequences are SGHVS and FQNEAQ. The CDR3 is 13 amino acids. The ends were cut back, 5 bases at V and 9 bases at J, with 11 bases in the middle. CDR3 nucleotides: TGTGCCAGCAGCGTAGAACGGGGTTCACCCCTCCACTTT. Translated, it gives CASSVERGSPLHF.

This chain uses TRBV27 with TRBJ2-1; D perhaps matches TRBD1 (6 bases). V was trimmed by 7 bases and J by 2 bases, leaving 15 bases between them. The germline V gene encodes CDR1 MNHEY and CDR2 SMNVEV (reference sequence). This CDR3 has 15 amino acids. DNA for the CDR3: TGTGCCAGCACGTCAGGGGTATACCCCTACAATGAGCAGTTCTTC. Protein: CASTSGVYPYNEQFF.

The chain couples TRBV6-5 to TRBJ1-1, with D hard to call. CDR1 is MNHEY, CDR2 SVGAGI, per germline. The CDR3 has 15 residues. The V end was cut by 2 bases, the J end by 0 bases, with 10 bases between. CDR3 sequence: CASSYGGSMNTEAFF. CDR3 DNA: TGTGCCAGCAGTTACGGCGGGAGCATGAACACTGAAGCTTTCTTT.